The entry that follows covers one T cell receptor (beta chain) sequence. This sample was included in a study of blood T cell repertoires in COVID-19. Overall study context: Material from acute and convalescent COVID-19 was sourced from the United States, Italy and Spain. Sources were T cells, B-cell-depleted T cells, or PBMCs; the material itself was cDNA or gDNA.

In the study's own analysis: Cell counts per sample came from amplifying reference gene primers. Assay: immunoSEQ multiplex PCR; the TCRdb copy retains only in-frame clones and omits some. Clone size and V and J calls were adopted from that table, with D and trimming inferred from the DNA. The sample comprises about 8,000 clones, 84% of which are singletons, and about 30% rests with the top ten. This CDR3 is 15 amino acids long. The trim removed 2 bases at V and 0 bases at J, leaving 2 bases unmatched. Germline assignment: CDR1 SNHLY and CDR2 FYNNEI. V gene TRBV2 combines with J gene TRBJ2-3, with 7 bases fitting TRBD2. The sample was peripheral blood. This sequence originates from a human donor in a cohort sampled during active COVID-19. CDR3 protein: CASSELAASTDTQYF. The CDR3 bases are TGTGCCAGCAGTGAACTAGCGGCTAGCACAGATACGCAGTATTTT.